This TCR beta chain stems from a study of T cell responses to AZD1222 COVID-19 vaccine. The CDR3 has 15 residues. Germline V gene lookup returns CDR1 SGHRS and CDR2 YFSETQ. With V trimmed by 4 bases and J by 1 base, 6 bases remained unmatched. Comment on this clone: Its antigen is as yet unknown.

Generated by immunoSEQ multiplex PCR, the TCRdb table keeps only in-frame clones and is missing some. The repertoire holds about 110,000 clones, with 70% to 90% as singletons. Study-level results: In a largely white British group with more females than males, clonal diversity was possibly underestimated.

This specimen consisted of peripheral blood, obtained 28 days after the second AZD1222 dose. The chain joins TRBV5-1 to TRBJ1-1; 8 nucleotides agree with TRBD1. This TCR derives from an adult who received the AZD1222 COVID-19 vaccine. The CDR3 region has the DNA TGCGCCAGCAGCCTACCAGGGGGCGCGAACACTGAAGCTTTCTTT. This sequence encodes CASSLPGGANTEAFF.